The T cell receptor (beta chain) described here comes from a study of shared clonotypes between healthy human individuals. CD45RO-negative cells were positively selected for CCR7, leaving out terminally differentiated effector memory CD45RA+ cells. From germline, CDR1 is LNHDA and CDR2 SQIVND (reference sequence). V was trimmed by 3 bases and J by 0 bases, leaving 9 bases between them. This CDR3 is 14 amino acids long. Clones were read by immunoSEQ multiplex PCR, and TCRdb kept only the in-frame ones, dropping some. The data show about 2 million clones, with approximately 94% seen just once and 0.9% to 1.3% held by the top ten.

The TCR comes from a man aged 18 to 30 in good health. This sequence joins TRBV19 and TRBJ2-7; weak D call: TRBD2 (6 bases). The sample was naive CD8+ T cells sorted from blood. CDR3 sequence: CASSMWDFSYEQYF. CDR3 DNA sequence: TGTGCCAGTAGTATGTGGGACTTCTCCTACGAGCAGTACTTC. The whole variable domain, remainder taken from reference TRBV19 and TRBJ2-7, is DGGITQSPKYLFRKEGQNVTLSCEQNLNHDAMYWYRQDPGQGLRLIYYSQIVNDFQKGDIAEGYSVSREKKESFPLTVTSAQKNPTAFYLCASSMWDFSYEQYFGPGTRLTVT.